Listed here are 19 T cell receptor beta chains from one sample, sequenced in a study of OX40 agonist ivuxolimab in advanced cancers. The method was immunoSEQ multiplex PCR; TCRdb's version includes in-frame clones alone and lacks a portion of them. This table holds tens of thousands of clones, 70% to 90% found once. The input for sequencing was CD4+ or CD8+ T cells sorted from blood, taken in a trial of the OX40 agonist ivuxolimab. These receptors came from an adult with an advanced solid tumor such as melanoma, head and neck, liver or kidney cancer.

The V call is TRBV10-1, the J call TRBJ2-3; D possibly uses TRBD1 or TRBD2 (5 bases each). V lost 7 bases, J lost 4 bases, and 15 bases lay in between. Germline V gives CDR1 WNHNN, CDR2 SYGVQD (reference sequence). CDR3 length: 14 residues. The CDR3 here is CASINRGDADTQYF. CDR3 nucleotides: TGCGCCAGCATCAATAGGGGAGATGCAGATACGCAGTATTTT.

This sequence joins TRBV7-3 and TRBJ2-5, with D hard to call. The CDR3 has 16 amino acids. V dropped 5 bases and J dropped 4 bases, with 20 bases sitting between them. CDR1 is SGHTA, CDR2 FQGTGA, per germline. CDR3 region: CASSPLLWGSGETQYF. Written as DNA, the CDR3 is TGTGCCAGCAGCCCCCTGCTCTGGGGATCTGGAGAGACCCAGTACTTC.

In DNA, the CDR3 is TGTGCCAGCTTGGGGACAGGGGTAGAGACCCAGTACTTC. Translated, it gives CASLGTGVETQYF. J is TRBJ2-5 and V is TRBV7-9, with 10 bases identical to TRBD1. V shed 8 bases, J shed 4 bases, and the junction held 4 bases outside the gene matches. The CDR3 spans 13 residues. Germline V lookup: CDR1 SEHNR, CDR2 FQNEAQ (reference sequence).

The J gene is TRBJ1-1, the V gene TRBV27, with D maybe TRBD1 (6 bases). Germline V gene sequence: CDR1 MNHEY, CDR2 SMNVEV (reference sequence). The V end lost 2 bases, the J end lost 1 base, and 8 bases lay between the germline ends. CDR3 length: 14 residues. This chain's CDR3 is CASSLQGRNTEAFF. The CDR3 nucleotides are TGTGCCAGCAGTTTACAGGGGAGGAACACTGAAGCTTTCTTT.

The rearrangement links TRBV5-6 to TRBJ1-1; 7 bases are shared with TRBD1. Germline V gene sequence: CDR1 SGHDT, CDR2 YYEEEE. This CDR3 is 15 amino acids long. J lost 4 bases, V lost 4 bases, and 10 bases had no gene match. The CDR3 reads CASSRIRQGSTEAFF. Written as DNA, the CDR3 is TGTGCCAGCAGCCGAATACGACAGGGATCCACTGAAGCTTTCTTT.

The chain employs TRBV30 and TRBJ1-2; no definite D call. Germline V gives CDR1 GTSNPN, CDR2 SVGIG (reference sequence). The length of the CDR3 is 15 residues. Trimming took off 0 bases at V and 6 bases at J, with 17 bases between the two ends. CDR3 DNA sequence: TGTGCCTGGAGTGTTAATTTTCAGGTCGCCGATGGCTACACCTTC. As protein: CAWSVNFQVADGYTF.

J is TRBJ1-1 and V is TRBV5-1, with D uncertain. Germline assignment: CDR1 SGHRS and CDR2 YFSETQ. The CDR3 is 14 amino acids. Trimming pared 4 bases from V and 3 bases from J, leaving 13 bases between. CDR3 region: CASSPTDGHTEAFF. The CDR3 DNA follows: TGCGCCAGCAGCCCAACGGACGGGCACACTGAAGCTTTCTTT.

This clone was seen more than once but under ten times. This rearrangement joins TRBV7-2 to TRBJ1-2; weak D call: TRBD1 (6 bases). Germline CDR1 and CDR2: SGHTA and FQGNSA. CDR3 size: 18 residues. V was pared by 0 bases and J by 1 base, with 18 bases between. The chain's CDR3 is CASSLAGQRRRYNYGYTF. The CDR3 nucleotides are TGTGCCAGCAGCTTAGCCGGACAGCGACGACGTTATAACTATGGCTACACCTTC. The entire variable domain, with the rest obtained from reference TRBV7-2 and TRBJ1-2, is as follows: GAGVSQSPSNKVTEKGKDVELRCDPISGHTALYWYRQSLGQGLEFLIYFQGNSAPDKSGLPSDRFSAERTGGSVSTLTIQRTQQEDSAVYLCASSLAGQRRRYNYGYTFGSGTRLTVV.

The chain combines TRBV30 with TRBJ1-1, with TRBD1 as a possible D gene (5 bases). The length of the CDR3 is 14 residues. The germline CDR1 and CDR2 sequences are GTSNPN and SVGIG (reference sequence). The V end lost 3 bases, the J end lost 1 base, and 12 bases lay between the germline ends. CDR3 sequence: CAWRGMGPNTEAFF. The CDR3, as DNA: TGTGCCTGGAGGGGAATGGGACCGAACACTGAAGCTTTCTTT.

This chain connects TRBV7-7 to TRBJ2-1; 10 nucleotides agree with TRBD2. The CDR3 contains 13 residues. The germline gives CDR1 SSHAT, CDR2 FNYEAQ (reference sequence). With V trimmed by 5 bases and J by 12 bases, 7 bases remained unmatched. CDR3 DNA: TGTGCCAGCAGCCTCGGGGTAGCGGGAGGGCAGTTCTTC. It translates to CASSLGVAGGQFF.

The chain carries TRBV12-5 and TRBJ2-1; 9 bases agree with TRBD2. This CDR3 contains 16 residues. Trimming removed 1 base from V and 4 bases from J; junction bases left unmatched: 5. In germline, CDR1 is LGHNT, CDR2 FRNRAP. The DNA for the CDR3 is TGTGCTAGTGGTTTGGCAACTAGCGGGCCGTACAATGAGCAGTTCTTC. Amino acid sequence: CASGLATSGPYNEQFF. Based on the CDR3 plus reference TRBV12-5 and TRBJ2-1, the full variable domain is DARVTQTPRHKVTEMGQEVTMRCQPILGHNTVFWYRQTMMQGLELLAYFRNRAPLDDSGMPKDRFSAEMPDATLATLKIQPSEPRDSAVYFCASGLATSGPYNEQFFGPGTRLTVL.

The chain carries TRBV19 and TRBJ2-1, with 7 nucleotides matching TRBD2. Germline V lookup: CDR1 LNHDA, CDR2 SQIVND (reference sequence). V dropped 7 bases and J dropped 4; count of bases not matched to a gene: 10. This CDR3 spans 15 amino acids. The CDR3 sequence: CASTRWLAAYNEQFF. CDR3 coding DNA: TGTGCCAGTACCCGGTGGCTAGCGGCATACAATGAGCAGTTCTTC. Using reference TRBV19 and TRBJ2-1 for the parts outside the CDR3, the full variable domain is DGGITQSPKYLFRKEGQNVTLSCEQNLNHDAMYWYRQDPGQGLRLIYYSQIVNDFQKGDIAEGYSVSREKKESFPLTVTSAQKNPTAFYLCASTRWLAAYNEQFFGPGTRLTVL.

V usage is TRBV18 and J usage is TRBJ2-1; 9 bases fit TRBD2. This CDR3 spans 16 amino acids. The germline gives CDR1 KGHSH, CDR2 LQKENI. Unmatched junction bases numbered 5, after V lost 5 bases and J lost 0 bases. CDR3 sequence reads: CASSGSGRFSYNEQFF. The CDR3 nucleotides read TGTGCCAGCTCAGGTAGCGGGAGATTCTCCTACAATGAGCAGTTCTTC. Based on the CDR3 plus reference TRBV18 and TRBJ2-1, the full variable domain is NAGVMQNPRHLVRRRGQEARLRCSPMKGHSHVYWYRQLPEEGLKFMVYLQKENIIDESGMPKERFSAEFPKEGPSILRIQQVVRGDSAAYFCASSGSGRFSYNEQFFGPGTRLTVL.

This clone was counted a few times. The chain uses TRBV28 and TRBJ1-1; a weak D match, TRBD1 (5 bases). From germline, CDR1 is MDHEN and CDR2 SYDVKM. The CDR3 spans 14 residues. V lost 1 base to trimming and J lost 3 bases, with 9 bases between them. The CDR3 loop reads CASSLSQEDTEAFF. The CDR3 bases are TGTGCCAGCAGTTTATCACAGGAGGACACTGAAGCTTTCTTT.

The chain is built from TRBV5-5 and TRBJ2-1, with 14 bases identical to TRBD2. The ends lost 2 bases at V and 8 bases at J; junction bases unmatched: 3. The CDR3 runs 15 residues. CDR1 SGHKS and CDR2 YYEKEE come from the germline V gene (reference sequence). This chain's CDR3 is CASSFGTSGSDEQFF. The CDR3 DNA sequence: TGTGCCAGCAGCTTCGGGACTAGCGGGAGTGATGAGCAGTTCTTC.

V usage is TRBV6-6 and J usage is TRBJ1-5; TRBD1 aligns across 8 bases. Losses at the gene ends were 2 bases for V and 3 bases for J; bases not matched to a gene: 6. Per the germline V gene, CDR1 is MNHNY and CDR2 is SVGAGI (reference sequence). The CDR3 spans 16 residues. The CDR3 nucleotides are TGTGCCAGCAGTTACGCGGGGACAGGACTCAATCAGCCCCAGCATTTT. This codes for CASSYAGTGLNQPQHF.

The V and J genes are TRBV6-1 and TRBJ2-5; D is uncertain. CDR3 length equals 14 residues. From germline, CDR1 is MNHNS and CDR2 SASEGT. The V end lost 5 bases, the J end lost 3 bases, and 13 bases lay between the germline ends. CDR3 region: CASSPGPTKETQYF. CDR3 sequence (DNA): TGTGCCAGCAGTCCTGGGCCGACGAAAGAGACCCAGTACTTC.

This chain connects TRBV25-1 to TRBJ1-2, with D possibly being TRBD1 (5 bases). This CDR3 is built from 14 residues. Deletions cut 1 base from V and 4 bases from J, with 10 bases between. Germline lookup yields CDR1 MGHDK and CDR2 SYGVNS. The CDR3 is CASSESRGSYGYTF. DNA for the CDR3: TGTGCCAGCAGTGAATCGAGGGGCAGCTATGGCTACACCTTC.

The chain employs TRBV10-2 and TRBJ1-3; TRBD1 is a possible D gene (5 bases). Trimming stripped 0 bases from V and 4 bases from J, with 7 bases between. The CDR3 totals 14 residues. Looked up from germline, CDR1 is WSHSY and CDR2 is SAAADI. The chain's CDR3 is CASSESNRGNTIYF. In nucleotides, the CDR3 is TGCGCCAGCAGTGAGTCAAACAGGGGAAACACCATATATTTT.